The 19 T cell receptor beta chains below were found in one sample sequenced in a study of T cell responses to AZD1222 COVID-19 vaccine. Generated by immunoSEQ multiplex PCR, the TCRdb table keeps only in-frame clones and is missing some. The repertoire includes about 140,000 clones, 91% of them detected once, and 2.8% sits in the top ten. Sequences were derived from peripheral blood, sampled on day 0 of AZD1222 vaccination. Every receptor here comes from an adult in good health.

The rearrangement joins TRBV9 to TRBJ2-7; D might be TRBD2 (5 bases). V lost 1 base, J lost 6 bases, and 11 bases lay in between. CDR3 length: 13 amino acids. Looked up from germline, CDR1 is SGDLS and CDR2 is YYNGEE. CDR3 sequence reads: CASSVQDAGEQYF. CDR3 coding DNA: TGTGCCAGCAGCGTACAGGACGCGGGCGAGCAGTACTTC.

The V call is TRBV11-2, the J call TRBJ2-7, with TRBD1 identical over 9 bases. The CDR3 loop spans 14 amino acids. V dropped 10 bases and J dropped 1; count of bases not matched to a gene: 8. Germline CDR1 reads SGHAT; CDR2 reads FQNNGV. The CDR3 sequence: CATARDRVSYEQYF. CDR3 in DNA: TGTGCCACAGCCCGGGACAGGGTATCCTACGAGCAGTACTTC.

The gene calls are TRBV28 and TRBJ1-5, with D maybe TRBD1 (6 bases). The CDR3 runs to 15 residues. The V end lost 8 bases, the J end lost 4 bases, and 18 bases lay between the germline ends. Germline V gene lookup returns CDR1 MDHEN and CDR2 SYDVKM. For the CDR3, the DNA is TGTGCCAGCTGCTTAGGGGGAAGAGGTAATCAGCCCCAGCATTTT. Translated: CASCLGGRGNQPQHF. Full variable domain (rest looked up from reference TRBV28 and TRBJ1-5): DVKVTQSSRYLVKRTGEKVFLECVQDMDHENMFWYRQDPGLGLRLIYFSYDVKMKEKGDIPEGYSVSREKKERFSLILESASTNQTSMYLCASCLGGRGNQPQHFGDGTRLSIL.

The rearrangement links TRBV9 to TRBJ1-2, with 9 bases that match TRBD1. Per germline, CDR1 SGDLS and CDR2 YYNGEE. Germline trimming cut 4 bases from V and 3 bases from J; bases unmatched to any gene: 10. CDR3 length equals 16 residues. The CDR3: CASSITGTGTYYGYTF. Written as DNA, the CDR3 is TGTGCCAGCAGCATCACCGGGACAGGGACGTACTATGGCTACACCTTC. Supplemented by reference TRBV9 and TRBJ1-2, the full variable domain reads DSGVTQTPKHLITATGQRVTLRCSPRSGDLSVYWYQQSLDQGLQFLIQYYNGEERAKGNILERFSAQQFPDLHSELNLSSLELGDSALYFCASSITGTGTYYGYTFGSGTRLTVV.

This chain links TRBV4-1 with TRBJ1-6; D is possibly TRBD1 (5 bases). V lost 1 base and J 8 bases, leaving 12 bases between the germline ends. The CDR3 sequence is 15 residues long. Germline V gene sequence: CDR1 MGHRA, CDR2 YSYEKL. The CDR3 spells CASSQARRADSPLHF. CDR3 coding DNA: TGCGCCAGCAGCCAAGCGCGCAGGGCGGATTCACCCCTCCACTTT.

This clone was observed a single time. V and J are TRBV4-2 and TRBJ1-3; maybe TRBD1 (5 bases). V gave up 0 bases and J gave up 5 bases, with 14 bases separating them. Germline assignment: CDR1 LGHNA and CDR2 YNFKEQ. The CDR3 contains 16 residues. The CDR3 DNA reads TGTGCCAGCAGCCAAGATACAGGTGGGGTCAGAAACACCATATATTTT. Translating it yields CASSQDTGGVRNTIYF.

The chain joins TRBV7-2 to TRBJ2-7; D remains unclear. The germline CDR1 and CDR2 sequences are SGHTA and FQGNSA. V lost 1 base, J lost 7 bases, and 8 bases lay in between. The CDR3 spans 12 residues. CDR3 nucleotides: TGTGCCAGCAGCTTAGATTCTGCGGAGCAGTACTTC. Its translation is CASSLDSAEQYF.

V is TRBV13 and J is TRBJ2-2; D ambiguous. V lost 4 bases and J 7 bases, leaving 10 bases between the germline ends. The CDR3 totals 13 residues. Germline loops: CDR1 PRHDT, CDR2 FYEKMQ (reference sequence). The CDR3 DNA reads TGTGCCAGCAGCTCTCTCCAGAACGGGGAGCTGTTTTTT. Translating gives CASSSLQNGELFF. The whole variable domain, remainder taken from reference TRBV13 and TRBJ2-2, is AAGVIQSPRHLIKEKRETATLKCYPIPRHDTVYWYQQGPGQDPQFLISFYEKMQSDKGSIPDRFSAQQFSDYHSELNMSSLELGDSALYFCASSSLQNGELFFGEGSRLTVL.

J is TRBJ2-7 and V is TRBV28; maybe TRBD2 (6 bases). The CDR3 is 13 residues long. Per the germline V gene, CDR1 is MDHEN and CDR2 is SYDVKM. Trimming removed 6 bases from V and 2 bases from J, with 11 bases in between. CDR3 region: CASRRGPTYEQYF. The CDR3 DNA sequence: TGTGCCAGCAGGCGGGGCCCGACCTACGAGCAGTACTTC.

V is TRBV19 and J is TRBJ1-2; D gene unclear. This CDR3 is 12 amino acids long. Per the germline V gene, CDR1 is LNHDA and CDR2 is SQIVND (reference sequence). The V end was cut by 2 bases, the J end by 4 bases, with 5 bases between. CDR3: CASSIMGYGYTF. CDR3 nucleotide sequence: TGTGCCAGTAGTATAATGGGCTATGGCTACACCTTC.

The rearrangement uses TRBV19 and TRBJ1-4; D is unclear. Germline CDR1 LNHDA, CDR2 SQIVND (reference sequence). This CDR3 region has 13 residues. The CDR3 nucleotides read TGTGCTTCGAGAGATTGGTCCGGTGAAAAACTGTTTTTT. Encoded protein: CASRDWSGEKLFF.

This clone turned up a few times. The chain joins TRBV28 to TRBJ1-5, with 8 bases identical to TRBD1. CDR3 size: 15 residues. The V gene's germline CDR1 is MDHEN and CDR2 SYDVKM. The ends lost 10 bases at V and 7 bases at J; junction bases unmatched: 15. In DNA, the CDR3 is TGTGCCACCCTCCGAGACAGGGGAGGAGGGCAGCCCCAGCATTTT. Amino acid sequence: CATLRDRGGGQPQHF.

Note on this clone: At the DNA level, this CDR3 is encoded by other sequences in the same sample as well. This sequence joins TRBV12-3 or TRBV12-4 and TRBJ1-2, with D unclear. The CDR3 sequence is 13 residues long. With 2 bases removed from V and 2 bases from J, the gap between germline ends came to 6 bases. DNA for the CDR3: TGTGCCAGCAGTTTACAAGGGAACTATGGCTACACCTTC. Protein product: CASSLQGNYGYTF.

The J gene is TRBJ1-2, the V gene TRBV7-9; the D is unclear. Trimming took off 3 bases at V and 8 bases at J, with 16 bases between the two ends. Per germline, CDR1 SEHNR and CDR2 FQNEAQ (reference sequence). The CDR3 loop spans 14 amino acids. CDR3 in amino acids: CASSFGLGSQGYTF. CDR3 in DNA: TGTGCCAGCAGCTTTGGTTTGGGCTCACAGGGCTACACCTTC.

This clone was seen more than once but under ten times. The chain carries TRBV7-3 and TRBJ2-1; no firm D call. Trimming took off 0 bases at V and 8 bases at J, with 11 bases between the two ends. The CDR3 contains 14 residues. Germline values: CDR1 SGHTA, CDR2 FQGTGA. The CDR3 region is CASSLTFGTHEQFF. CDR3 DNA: TGTGCCAGCAGCTTAACGTTCGGAACCCATGAGCAGTTCTTC.

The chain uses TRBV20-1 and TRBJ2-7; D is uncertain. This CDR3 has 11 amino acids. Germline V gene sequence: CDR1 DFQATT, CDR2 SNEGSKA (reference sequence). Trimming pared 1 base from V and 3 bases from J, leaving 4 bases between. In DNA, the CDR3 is TGCAGTGCTAGAGTTGACTACGAGCAGTACTTC. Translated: CSARVDYEQYF.

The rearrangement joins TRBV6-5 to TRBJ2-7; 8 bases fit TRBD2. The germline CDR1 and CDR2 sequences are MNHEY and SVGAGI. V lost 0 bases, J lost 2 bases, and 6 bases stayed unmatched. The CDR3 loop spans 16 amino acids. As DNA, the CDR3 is TGTGCCAGCAGTTACTCAGGGGCTAGCGGGCCCTACGAGCAGTACTTC. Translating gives CASSYSGASGPYEQYF.

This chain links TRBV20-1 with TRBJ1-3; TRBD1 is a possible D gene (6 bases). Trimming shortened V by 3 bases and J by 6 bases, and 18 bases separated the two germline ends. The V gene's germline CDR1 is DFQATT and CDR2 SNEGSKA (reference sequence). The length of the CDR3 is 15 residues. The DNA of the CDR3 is TGCAGTGCTAGTATCGTTACAGGGTGGGAAAACACCATATATTTT. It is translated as CSASIVTGWENTIYF.

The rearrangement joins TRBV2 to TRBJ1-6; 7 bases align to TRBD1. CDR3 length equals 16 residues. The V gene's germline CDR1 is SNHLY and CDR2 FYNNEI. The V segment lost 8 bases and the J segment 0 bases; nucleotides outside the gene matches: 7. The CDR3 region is CASQGDSSSYNSPLHF. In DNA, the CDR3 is TGTGCCAGCCAGGGGGACAGCAGCTCCTATAATTCACCCCTCCACTTT.